These 2 T cell receptor beta chains originate from one sample sequenced in a study of CD8+CD57+ T cells in acquired aplastic anemia. TCR beta VDJ combinations and CDR3 sequences were profiled from genomic DNA. TCRdb reprocessed the reads via MiXCR and lists one record per CDR3 protein. Here the sample spans 150,000 to 200,000 distinct CDR3 sequences, just over 45% being singletons. The sample taken for sequencing was sorted CD4+, CD8+, or CD8+CD57+ T cells (not recorded which) from PBMCs. These receptors all stem from a human donor in good health.

V usage is TRBV7-2 and J usage is TRBJ2-3; D might be TRBD1 or TRBD2, each matching 6 bases. The CDR3 consists of 14 residues. Trimming pared 4 bases from V and 14 bases from J, leaving 22 bases between. Germline CDR1 is SGHTA and CDR2 is FQGNSA. DNA of the CDR3: TGTGCCAGCAGCTCAGGGACGGGGGCCCTCCGTGGGTATTTT. Its translation is CASSSGTGALRGYF.

J is TRBJ1-2 and V is TRBV6-1; D is possibly TRBD1 (5 bases). This CDR3 spans 16 amino acids. The germline V and J ends were trimmed by 8 bases and 0 bases, with 19 bases remaining between them. Germline CDR1 and CDR2: MNHNS and SASEGT. The CDR3 sequence is CASPRVGQNTNYGYTF. CDR3 in DNA: TGTGCCAGCCCGAGGGTCGGACAAAACACTAACTATGGCTACACCTTC.